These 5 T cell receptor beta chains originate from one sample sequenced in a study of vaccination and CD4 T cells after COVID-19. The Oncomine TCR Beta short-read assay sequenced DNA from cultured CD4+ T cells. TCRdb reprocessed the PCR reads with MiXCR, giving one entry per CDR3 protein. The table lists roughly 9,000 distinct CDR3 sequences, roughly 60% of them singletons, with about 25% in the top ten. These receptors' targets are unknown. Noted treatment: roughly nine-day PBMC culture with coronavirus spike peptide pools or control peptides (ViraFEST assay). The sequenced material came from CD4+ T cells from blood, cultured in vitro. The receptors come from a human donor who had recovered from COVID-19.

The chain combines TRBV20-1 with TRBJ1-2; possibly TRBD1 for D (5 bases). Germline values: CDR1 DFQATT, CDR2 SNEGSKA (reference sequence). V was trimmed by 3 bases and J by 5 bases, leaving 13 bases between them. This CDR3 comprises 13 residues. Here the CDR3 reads CSASSGAGYGYTF. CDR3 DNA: TGCAGTGCTAGTAGTGGGGCAGGGTATGGCTACACCTTC.

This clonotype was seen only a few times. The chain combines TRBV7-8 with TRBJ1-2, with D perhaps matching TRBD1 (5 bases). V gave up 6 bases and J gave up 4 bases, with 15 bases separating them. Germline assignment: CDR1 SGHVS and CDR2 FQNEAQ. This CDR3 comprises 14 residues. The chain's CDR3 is CASRNTGQSYGYTF. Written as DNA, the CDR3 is TGTGCCAGCAGGAACACGGGGCAGTCCTATGGCTACACCTTC.

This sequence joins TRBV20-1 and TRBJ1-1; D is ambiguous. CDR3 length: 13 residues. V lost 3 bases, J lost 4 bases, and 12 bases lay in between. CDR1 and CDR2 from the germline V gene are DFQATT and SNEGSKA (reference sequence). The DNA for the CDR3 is TGCAGTGCTAGTTCGCACACCTCCACTGAAGCTTTCTTT. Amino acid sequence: CSASSHTSTEAFF.

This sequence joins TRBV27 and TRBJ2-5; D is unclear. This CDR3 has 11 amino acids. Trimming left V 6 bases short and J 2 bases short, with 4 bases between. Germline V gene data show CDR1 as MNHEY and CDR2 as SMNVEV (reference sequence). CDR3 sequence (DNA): TGTGCCAGCAGACCTCAAGAGACCCAGTACTTC. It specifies CASRPQETQYF.

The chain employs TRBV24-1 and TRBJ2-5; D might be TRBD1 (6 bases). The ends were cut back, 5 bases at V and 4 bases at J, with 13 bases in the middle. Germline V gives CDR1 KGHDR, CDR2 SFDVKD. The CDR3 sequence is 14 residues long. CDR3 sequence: CATSVPGQPETQYF. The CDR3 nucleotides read TGTGCCACCAGTGTTCCCGGACAGCCAGAGACCCAGTACTTC.